The present T cell receptor (beta chain) was sequenced within a study of blood T cell repertoires in COVID-19 (dated by TCRdb to about 2020). Background for the entire study: Samples from collaborators originated in the United States, Italy and Spain and spanned both the acute and convalescent phases of COVID-19. HLA class I and class II types, where available, came from metadata supplied by the sample provider rather than from assay-based typing. Deeply sampled blood TCRbeta repertoires from subjects exposed to, actively infected with, or recovered from COVID-19 were included in the dataset. The samples were drawn from two sources: the first 160 participants of the ongoing ImmuneRACE study, and fewer than 1,500 subjects contributed by 6 global collaborators. The sample metadata nearly always contained a de-identified subject ID, COVID-19 status, age in years and sex. The material from the prospective study consisted of cDNA or gDNA derived from T cells, B-cell-depleted T cells, or PBMCs. A freely available public database, intended as a resource for researchers studying the immune response to SARS-CoV-2, is where the repertoires were released.

TCRbeta CDR3 regions were amplified from genomic DNA using the immunoSEQ Assay, a bias-controlled multiplex PCR. The paper's data handling went like this. Within the assay, amplification of reference gene primers was used to estimate how many nucleated cells each sample contained. To quantify the absolute abundance of each unique TCRbeta CDR3 rearrangement, sequence reads were collapsed and filtered. For each sample, productive Simpson clonality was calculated by taking the square root of Simpson's diversity index across productive rearrangements. In its TCRdb copy, this immuneACCESS table keeps in-frame sequences only and misses some clones. Where compared with another copy, unresolved V genes explain less than half of these, and the others have no known cause. The DNA was the basis for D and trimming; V, J and clone size are from that table. This sample is represented by about 180,000 clones; approximately 85% of them were singletons. The top ten clonotypes cover approximately 10% of the sample.

Each collaborating institution followed its own protocols to collect whole blood in K2EDTA tubes. For TCRbeta analysis, collaborators shipped samples in one of three forms: frozen whole blood, isolated PBMCs, or DNA extracted from either of those sample types. This clone has only one observation. What this receptor recognizes is not known. The record has no base qualities; no much larger clone is one base away. The paper as a whole reports these results and caveats: The quantity of clinical and demographic metadata differed by source and by participant and was supplied without curation.

The germline V gene (reference sequence) provides CDR1 SGHNT and CDR2 YYREEE. Germline trimming amounts to 5 bases on V and 7 bases on J, with 8 as the count of junction bases outside the gene matches. Inclusive of the bounding cysteine and phenylalanine, the CDR3 is 14 residues long. The only DNA kept is the CDR3, 42 bases in frame from the first base. The chain was built from TRBV5-4 and TRBJ2-2; a stretch of 7 junction bases matches TRBD2. Sequencing used peripheral blood. The TCR originated in a human donor with active or convalescent COVID-19. The donor label of this sample is uncertain. The CDR3 protein is CASRPGGTVGELFF. The nucleotides are TGTGCCAGCAGACCGGGGGGAACAGTCGGGGAGCTGTTTTTT.